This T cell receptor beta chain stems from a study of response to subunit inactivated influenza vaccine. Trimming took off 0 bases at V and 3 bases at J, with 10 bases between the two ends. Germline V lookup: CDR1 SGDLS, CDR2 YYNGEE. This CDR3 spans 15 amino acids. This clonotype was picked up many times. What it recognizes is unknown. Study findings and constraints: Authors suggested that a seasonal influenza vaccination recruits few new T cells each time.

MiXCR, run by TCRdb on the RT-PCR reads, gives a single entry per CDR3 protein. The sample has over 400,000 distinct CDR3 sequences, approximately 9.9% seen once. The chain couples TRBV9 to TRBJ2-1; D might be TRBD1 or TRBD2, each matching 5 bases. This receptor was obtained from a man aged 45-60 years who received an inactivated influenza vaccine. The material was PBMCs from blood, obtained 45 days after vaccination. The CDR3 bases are TGTGCCAGCAGCGTAGGGGGCGGAGGCTACAATGAGCAGTTCTTC. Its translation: CASSVGGGGYNEQFF.